Detailed here is one TCR beta chain. The sample holds a few counts of this clonotype. Its antigen is currently not known. Base qualities are not recorded, but no much larger clone differs from it by a single base. A patient counted as having stable Graves' hyperthyroidism if no progression to ophthalmopathy occurred over 18 months of follow-up. Hyperthyroidism patients were newly diagnosed, had a disease duration of under 2 months, and were aged 18 to 65 years. Patients with uncontrolled infections, other autoimmune diseases, pregnancy or lactation were excluded. Diagnoses were established on the basis of clinical symptoms, serum thyroxine and TRAb, thyroid ultrasound, and orbital computed tomography. Total RNA was extracted using Trizol reagent, and RNA quality was assessed on an Agilent 2100 Bioanalyzer. TCR beta CDR3 regions were amplified from RNA transcripts. For the first round of RT-PCR on the TCR CDR3, the HTBI primer set was used together with the Qiagen OneStep RT-PCR kit. Libraries were constructed in a second round of multiplex PCR, after which size selection and purification were carried out. The libraries were sequenced on an Illumina HiSeq2000 using paired-end 100 bp reads. The authors' analysis ran thus. Raw data were processed with SOAPnuke, discarding reads with adapters, uncalled bases, mean Phred below 15, or no exact constant-primer or identifier match. High-quality paired reads were merged using COPE v1.2.5, and each unique nucleotide sequence was defined as a clonotype. MiTCR v1.1 was used to align clonotypes to the IMGT TRBV, TRBD and TRBJ reference segments. Analysis was restricted to V-J combinations with a frequency above 0.0001, which covered roughly 99% of repertoires. The TCS score was defined as the ratio of F50 (clonal expansion) to E x V (chaos), calculated using BLOSUM62-based TCRdist between CDR3 peptides within each V-J. Welch's t-statistics and random forest reduced several hundred V-J features to roughly 13, which were used in a naive Bayes classifier (R e1071). TCRdb took the public reads, trimmed them with fastp at Q25, ran MiXCR for clone calling and kept in-frame beta chains. Rows are unified per CDR3 protein, each entry keeping the most common DNA and genes. These V and J calls derive from TCRdb rather than the authors' analysis. The table for this sample lists hundreds of thousands of distinct CDR3 sequences; 46% of them were counted only once. 6.5% to 9% of the sample goes to the ten largest clones.

This entry is derived from a study of T cells in Graves' hyperthyroidism and ophthalmopathy (dated by TCRdb to the late 2010s). A note on the overall study: To identify TCR V-J signatures that set the groups apart, the researchers used a discovery cohort of about a hundred patients, made up of 43 with Graves' ophthalmopathy and some 58 with stable Graves' hyperthyroidism. Whether ophthalmopathy could be predicted prospectively was tested in an independent validation cohort made up of 18 to 20 hyperthyroidism patients plus 17 patients who later progressed to ophthalmopathy. According to the paper, TCR Vbeta CDR3 sequencing was carried out on 135 peripheral blood samples, which came from fewer than 50 ophthalmopathy, 70 to 80 hyperthyroidism and 17 progressor patients. The study also compared thyroid tissue and blood T-cell repertoires from about six Graves' hyperthyroidism patients. For training and testing, the 100 or so patients in the discovery cohort were randomly divided in a 7:3 ratio. Once sampling was done, hyperthyroidism patients were given methimazole at a starting dose of 30 mg daily, whereas ophthalmopathy patients were given high-dose intravenous methylprednisolone. The paper as a whole reports these results and caveats: During validation, the model predicted progression to ophthalmopathy a median of approximately 6.5 months ahead of onset, with around 65% sensitivity and more than 72% specificity. A 13 V-J signature model separated ophthalmopathy from stable hyperthyroidism, with over 85% sensitivity and about 81% specificity in cross-validation and 80%/75% in testing. Sample size was not statistically predetermined, and investigators were not blinded to group allocation. Most expanded thyroid clonotypes (frequency above 0.001) were also detected in blood, suggesting blood repertoires may reflect thyroid immune responses.

The sample taken for sequencing was peripheral blood or thyroid tissue (not recorded which). The TCR originated in a woman aged 18-30 years with Graves' hyperthyroidism. Donor details come from another sample of the same person, matched by shared clones.

For the CDR3, the sequence is CASSPTDRYGYTF. The DNA is TGTGCCAGCAGTCCGACAGACCGCTATGGCTACACCTTC. The V and J genes are TRBV7-9 and TRBJ1-2; TRBD1 is a possible D gene, resting on 5 matching bases. Trimming at the junction amounts to 6 bases on V and 4 bases on J, and the germline ends lie 12 bases apart. Inclusive of the bounding cysteine and phenylalanine, the CDR3 is 13 residues long. CDR3 DNA only is kept here, 39 bases in frame from base 1. The germline V gene (reference sequence) yields SEHNR for CDR1 and FQNEAQ for CDR2.